The T cell receptor beta chain under discussion was sequenced for a study of tumor-infiltrating lymphocytes in primary liver carcinoma. Study results and limitations: Tumor-adjacent and tumor-blood pairs shared less of their repertoires than tumor region pairs shared. Blood trailed tumors significantly in top-250-clone fraction (p = 0.039).

Points on this clonotype: The target antigen is unknown.

This CDR3 is built from 17 residues. V was pared by 1 base and J by 4 bases, with 18 bases between. The germline gives CDR1 SGHAT, CDR2 FQNNGV. The study co-extracted DNA and RNA from around 18-30 mg of unsorted bulk tissue. The patients presented with primary liver carcinoma, which was managed through surgical resection. Those patients suffered from chronic HBV infection and were treatment-naive. Synthesis of TCR beta cDNA was carried out from around 500 ng total RNA with a constant-region primer. For TCR beta, libraries were produced by three nested multiplex PCR rounds using slightly modified ARM-PCR. Two initial PCR rounds of around 9 cycles each paired TRBV1-TRBV30 forward primers with a C-beta reverse primer. TCRdb re-derived calls from the multiplex PCR reads in MiXCR, one entry per CDR3 protein. Counted here are some 130,000 distinct CDR3 sequences, about two thirds occurring once; the ten biggest clones make up more than 8%.

Sequenced: tumor-adjacent normal liver tissue. The sequence was collected from a woman in her fifties or sixties with primary liver carcinoma and hepatitis B virus infection. V gene TRBV11-2 combines with J gene TRBJ2-3; D gene uncertain. CDR3 sequence: CASSLGVLTYTPDTQYF. The CDR3 nucleotides are TGTGCCAGCAGCTTAGGGGTACTAACGTACACTCCAGATACGCAGTATTTT.